These 12 T cell receptor beta chains were sequenced from one sample in a study of cytomegalovirus exposure and HLA in healthy donors. Some clones are missing from TCRdb's copy, which holds only in-frame ones; the method was immunoSEQ multiplex PCR. Of about 160,000 clones in the sample, around 88% were seen once. The source material was PBMCs. These TCRs come from a woman aged 18-29 years in good health and CMV-seronegative.

The chain uses TRBV25-1 and TRBJ1-4; perhaps TRBD1 as D (5 bases). This CDR3 is built from 15 residues. V lost 6 bases and J 11 bases, leaving 22 bases between the germline ends. The germline V gene encodes CDR1 MGHDK and CDR2 SYGVNS. The CDR3 loop is CASRKVPLGAWKLFF. The CDR3 nucleotides are TGTGCCAGCAGGAAGGTCCCCCTAGGGGCATGGAAACTGTTTTTT.

The chain joins TRBV11-1 to TRBJ1-3; D remains unclear. The length of the CDR3 is 17 residues. V shed 5 bases and J shed 4 bases, with 21 bases lying between them. Germline V gives CDR1 SGHAT, CDR2 FQDESV (reference sequence). Here the CDR3 reads CASSPRGNFRRGNTIYF. In DNA, the CDR3 is TGTGCCAGCAGCCCGAGAGGGAACTTTCGTAGGGGAAACACCATATATTTT.

The rearrangement links TRBV7-9 to TRBJ2-5; the match to TRBD2 covers 14 bases. The CDR3 sequence is 15 residues long. Losses at the gene ends were 7 bases for V and 5 bases for J; bases not matched to a gene: 6. Germline assignment: CDR1 SEHNR and CDR2 FQNEAQ (reference sequence). The CDR3 DNA sequence: TGTGCCAGCACTCGACTAGCGGGAGGGCCTGAGACCCAGTACTTC. Translated, it gives CASTRLAGGPETQYF. The full variable domain, its missing parts supplied by reference TRBV7-9 and TRBJ2-5, is DTGVSQNPRHKITKRGQNVTFRCDPISEHNRLYWYRQTLGQGPEFLTYFQNEAQLEKSRLLSDRFSAERPKGSFSTLEIQRTEQGDSAMYLCASTRLAGGPETQYFGPGTRLLVL.

The rearrangement uses TRBV13 and TRBJ1-1; 8 bases match TRBD1. Trimming removed 6 bases from V and 12 bases from J; junction bases left unmatched: 6. The CDR3 is 11 amino acids. Germline assignment: CDR1 PRHDT and CDR2 FYEKMQ (reference sequence). CDR3 residues: CASRSGQVSFF. DNA for the CDR3: TGTGCCAGCAGGTCGGGACAGGTGTCTTTCTTT. Using reference TRBV13 and TRBJ1-1 for the parts outside the CDR3, the full variable domain is AAGVIQSPRHLIKEKRETATLKCYPIPRHDTVYWYQQGPGQDPQFLISFYEKMQSDKGSIPDRFSAQQFSDYHSELNMSSLELGDSALYFCASRSGQVSFFGQGTRLTVV.

The chain couples TRBV6-5 to TRBJ1-4; TRBD1 matches at 7 bases. V lost 5 bases, J lost 3 bases, and 3 bases stayed unmatched. The CDR3 runs 14 residues. CDR1 is MNHEY and CDR2 is SVGAGI in the germline V gene. This CDR3 is CASSLTGANEKLFF. As DNA, the CDR3 is TGTGCCAGCAGTCTTACAGGGGCTAATGAAAAACTGTTTTTT.

The rearrangement links TRBV4-1 to TRBJ2-7; D might be TRBD1 (7 bases). From germline, CDR1 is MGHRA and CDR2 YSYEKL. The CDR3 has 14 amino acids. Between the trimmed V and J ends, which lost 1 base and 7 bases, there was a span of 14 bases. The CDR3: CASSQVIADREQYF. The CDR3 DNA sequence: TGCGCCAGCAGCCAAGTTATAGCGGACAGGGAGCAGTACTTC.

The rearrangement links TRBV29-1 to TRBJ2-7; D is unresolved. Germline assignment: CDR1 SQVTM and CDR2 ANQGSEA. CDR3 size: 12 residues. V was trimmed by 0 bases and J by 6 bases, leaving 9 bases between them. As DNA, the CDR3 is TGCAGCGTTGAAGACAGTTTATTCGAGCAGTACTTC. Encoded protein: CSVEDSLFEQYF.

J is TRBJ2-7 and V is TRBV5-6; D unresolved. The CDR3 covers 16 residues. V was clipped by 3 bases and J by 0 bases, with 16 bases between them. Germline lookup yields CDR1 SGHDT and CDR2 YYEEEE. In DNA, the CDR3 is TGTGCCAGCAGCTCCCTGACTCGTCTCAGCTCCTACGAGCAGTACTTC. Protein sequence: CASSSLTRLSSYEQYF.

The chain has TRBV6-5 and TRBJ1-6; D is unclear. CDR1 is MNHEY and CDR2 is SVGAGI in the germline V gene. The CDR3 loop spans 15 amino acids. Trimming took off 7 bases at V and 7 bases at J, with 17 bases between the two ends. In DNA, the CDR3 is TGTGCCAGCACTCCAGATTTTGGTACAAATTCACCCCTCCACTTT. Translated: CASTPDFGTNSPLHF.

CDR3 sequence: CASSTTEGAWEQFF. CDR3 sequence (DNA): TGTGCCAGCAGCACGACCGAGGGAGCCTGGGAGCAGTTCTTC. The chain has TRBV7-2 and TRBJ2-1; D perhaps matches TRBD2 (5 bases). V gave up 5 bases and J gave up 10 bases, with 18 bases separating them. CDR3 length equals 14 residues. Germline V lookup: CDR1 SGHTA, CDR2 FQGNSA.

This clone has only one observation. This rearrangement joins TRBV27 to TRBJ2-1; D might be TRBD1 (5 bases). Germline assignment: CDR1 MNHEY and CDR2 SMNVEV (reference sequence). This CDR3 spans 14 amino acids. The germline V and J ends were trimmed by 6 bases and 5 bases, with 14 bases remaining between them. This CDR3 is CASSYDPRDNEQFF. The CDR3 DNA follows: TGTGCCAGCAGCTACGACCCCAGGGACAATGAGCAGTTCTTC.

V gene TRBV4-3 combines with J gene TRBJ2-7, with TRBD1 matching over 7 bases. V lost 1 base to trimming and J lost 2 bases; unmatched junction nucleotides: 5. Per germline, CDR1 LGHNA and CDR2 YSLEER. CDR3 length equals 15 residues. The CDR3 DNA follows: TGCGCCAGCAGCCAAGGACCACAGGGGACCTACGAGCAGTACTTC. It codes for CASSQGPQGTYEQYF.